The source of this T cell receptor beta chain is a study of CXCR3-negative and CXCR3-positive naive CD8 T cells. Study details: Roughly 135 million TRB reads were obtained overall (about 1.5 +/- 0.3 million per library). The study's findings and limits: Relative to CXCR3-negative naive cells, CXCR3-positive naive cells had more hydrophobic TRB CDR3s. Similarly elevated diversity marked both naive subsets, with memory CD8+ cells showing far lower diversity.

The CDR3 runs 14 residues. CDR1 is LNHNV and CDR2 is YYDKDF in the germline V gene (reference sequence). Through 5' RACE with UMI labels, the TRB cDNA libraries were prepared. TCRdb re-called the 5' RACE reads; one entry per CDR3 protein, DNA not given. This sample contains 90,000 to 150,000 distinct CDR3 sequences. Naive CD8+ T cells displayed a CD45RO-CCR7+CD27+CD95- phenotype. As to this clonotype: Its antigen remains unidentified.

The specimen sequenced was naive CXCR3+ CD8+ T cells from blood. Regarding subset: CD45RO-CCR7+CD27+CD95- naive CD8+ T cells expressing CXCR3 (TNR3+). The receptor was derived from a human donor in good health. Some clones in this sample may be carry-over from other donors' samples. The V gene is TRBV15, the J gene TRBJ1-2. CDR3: CATSRTLVDYGYTF.